The clone carrying this T cell receptor (beta chain) was counted many times. Its antigen is undetermined. The data were taken from a study of early T cells in non-severe SARS-CoV-2 infection. On the study more broadly: Unpaired chains resulted from sequencing bulk RNA of unsorted whole blood. Study-wide results and limits: Using VDJdb, the matching emphasized anti-spike CD8 responses while missing private and CD4 specificities.

This CDR3 has 11 residues. Germline V gene sequence: CDR1 SGDLS, CDR2 YYNGEE. The V end lost 4 bases, the J end lost 4 bases, and 3 bases lay between the germline ends. Individual cDNA molecules carried attached unique molecular identifiers. Using its own MiXCR run on the 5' RACE reads, TCRdb lists one record per CDR3 protein. Of over 45,000 distinct CDR3 sequences listed, around 15% were seen once; the top ten hold over 4%. The source of this sequence is an adult who was a healthcare worker with PCR-confirmed SARS-CoV-2 infection or an uninfected control (not recorded which). This rearrangement joins TRBV9 to TRBJ1-3; D remains ambiguous. This material consisted of whole blood, taken at baseline. The CDR3 loop is CASSYGNTIYF. CDR3 in DNA: TGTGCCAGCAGCTACGGAAACACCATATATTTT.